One and the same sample provided the 31 T cell receptor beta chains below, sequenced in a study of patients and donors after allogeneic stem cell transplantation. TCRdb re-derived calls from the RT-PCR reads in MiXCR, one entry per CDR3 protein. Here the sample spans about a million distinct CDR3 sequences, roughly 18% being singletons. Sequencing was carried out using blood, either unsorted or a sorted T cell fraction (not recorded which). These receptors all stem from a human donor who was either an allogeneic HSCT recipient or a stem cell or donor lymphocyte infusion donor (not recorded which). It is not recorded whose cells these are; they may come from a transplant donor.

This clonotype was seen only a few times. Here the CDR3 DNA reads TGCAGTGCTGGACAGGTGGAGGAGACCCAGTACTTC. Translated: CSAGQVEETQYF. This sequence joins TRBV20-1 and TRBJ2-5; TRBD1 aligns across 7 bases. Germline CDR1 reads DFQATT; CDR2 reads SNEGSKA (reference sequence). The CDR3 contains 12 residues. Trimming removed 5 bases from V and 5 bases from J; junction bases left unmatched: 5.

This clonotype was seen a handful of times. The chain combines TRBV5-1 with TRBJ2-1, with 7 positions matching TRBD2. CDR1 and CDR2 (germline): SGHRS, YFSETQ. Unmatched junction bases numbered 11, after V lost 4 bases and J lost 7 bases. The CDR3 has 15 residues. CDR3: CASSPGLPRGNEQFF. In DNA, the CDR3 is TGCGCCAGCAGCCCGGGACTACCCCGAGGGAATGAGCAGTTCTTC.

This clonotype was seen repeatedly, ten times or more. The rearrangement links TRBV29-1 to TRBJ1-1; D unresolved. Germline V gene lookup returns CDR1 SQVTM and CDR2 ANQGSEA. Trimming stripped 4 bases from V and 2 bases from J, with 11 bases between. This CDR3 is 13 amino acids long. CDR3 in amino acids: CSVGSNLNTEAFF. In DNA form, the CDR3 reads TGCAGCGTTGGGTCTAACTTAAACACTGAAGCTTTCTTT.

Ten or more counts support this clonotype. CDR3 bases: TGTGCCACCAGTGATCCCGGGACAGGGGCCCTCAATGAGCAGTTCTTC. Translated: CATSDPGTGALNEQFF. This chain joins TRBV24-1 and TRBJ2-1; 10 nucleotides match TRBD1. V shed 3 bases and J 6 bases; nucleotides not matched to a gene: 7. CDR1 and CDR2 from the germline V gene are KGHDR and SFDVKD. CDR3 length: 16 residues.

This clonotype was observed a few times. The V gene is TRBV11-3, the J gene TRBJ1-1; no firm D call. V lost 5 bases and J lost 7, with 8 bases in between. This CDR3 contains 11 residues. In germline, CDR1 is SGHNT, CDR2 YENEEA. The CDR3 sequence is CASSINLEAFF. DNA of the CDR3: TGTGCCAGCAGCATAAACCTTGAAGCTTTCTTT.

Ten or more counts support this clonotype. The chain couples TRBV12-3 or TRBV12-4 to TRBJ2-1; D might be TRBD2 (6 bases). Trimming shortened V by 6 bases and J by 4 bases, and 16 bases separated the two germline ends. This CDR3 spans 15 amino acids. The DNA for the CDR3 is TGTGCCAGCAGCCAACGGGGGACCAGATACAATGAGCAGTTCTTC. Translation gives CASSQRGTRYNEQFF.

Only a few counts were recorded for this clonotype. This rearrangement joins TRBV12-3 or TRBV12-4 to TRBJ2-5; no reliable D call. The CDR3 spans 15 residues. Trimming shortened V by 1 base and J by 7 bases, and 16 bases separated the two germline ends. The CDR3 DNA reads as TGTGCCAGCAGTTTAGTCGGTAGCCGGCCTGCGACCCAGTACTTC. This gives the protein CASSLVGSRPATQYF.

This clonotype was seen a few times. The chain recombines TRBV7-3 with TRBJ2-7, with a tentative D call TRBD2 (8 bases). The CDR3 consists of 15 residues. Trimming stripped 5 bases from V and 7 bases from J, with 21 bases between. CDR1 and CDR2 from the germline V gene are SGHTA and FQGTGA. DNA for the CDR3: TGTGCCAGCAGCCCAATAGCGGGACGGACAGGAGAGCAGTACTTC. Protein sequence: CASSPIAGRTGEQYF.

This clonotype was observed a few times. The gene calls are TRBV12-3 or TRBV12-4 and TRBJ2-1; unclear D gene. V lost 3 bases to trimming and J lost 8 bases, with 11 bases between them. The CDR3 spans 13 residues. The CDR3 region is CASSFDLRDEQFF. CDR3 bases: TGTGCCAGCAGTTTCGATCTCCGGGATGAGCAGTTCTTC.

This clonotype was recorded a few times. The J gene is TRBJ1-5, the V gene TRBV20-1; D not resolved. V was cut by 3 bases and J by 1 base, with 13 bases left in between. This CDR3 region has 15 residues. Germline values: CDR1 DFQATT, CDR2 SNEGSKA (reference sequence). The CDR3 loop is CSASLRQPSNQPQHF. CDR3 nucleotides: TGCAGTGCTAGTTTACGGCAGCCGAGCAATCAGCCCCAGCATTTT.

This clonotype has only a few counts. The gene calls are TRBV20-1 and TRBJ2-2; tentative D call: TRBD2 (5 bases). This CDR3 is built from 14 residues. V was shortened by 5 bases and J by 4 bases, with 14 bases between the two germline ends. Germline lookup yields CDR1 DFQATT and CDR2 SNEGSKA (reference sequence). The CDR3 DNA reads as TGCAGTGCTCGAGGGTTTCCCCCCACCGGGGAGCTGTTTTTT. It is translated as CSARGFPPTGELFF.

This clonotype was seen a few times. This rearrangement joins TRBV7-9 to TRBJ2-3, with 12 bases aligning to TRBD2. The ends lost 4 bases at V and 5 bases at J; junction bases unmatched: 7. In germline, CDR1 is SEHNR, CDR2 FQNEAQ (reference sequence). This CDR3 spans 16 amino acids. CDR3 nucleotides: TGTGCCAGCAGCTCCTGGACTAGCGGGGTAGGAGATACGCAGTATTTT. It encodes CASSSWTSGVGDTQYF.

CDR3 sequence: CASSLRGRGAETQYF. CDR3 nucleotide sequence: TGTGCCAGCAGTCTCAGGGGGCGCGGGGCAGAGACCCAGTACTTC. The rearrangement uses TRBV28 and TRBJ2-5; 8 bases line up with TRBD1. J lost 4 bases, V lost 5 bases, and 9 bases had no gene match. Germline V gives CDR1 MDHEN, CDR2 SYDVKM. The length of the CDR3 is 15 residues.

The V call is TRBV30, the J call TRBJ2-2; D could derive from TRBD1 or TRBD2 (5 bases each). V lost 2 bases, J lost 10 bases, and 14 bases lay in between. CDR1 GTSNPN and CDR2 SVGIG come from the germline V gene (reference sequence). The CDR3 consists of 13 residues. CDR3 coding DNA: TGTGCCTGGAGTTTAGAGGGGTCGGAGGAGCTGTTTTTT. It is translated as CAWSLEGSEELFF.

There are a few counts of this clonotype. The chain carries TRBV5-6 and TRBJ2-4; no reliable D call. The CDR3 totals 12 residues. V was clipped by 2 bases and J by 7 bases, with 7 bases between them. CDR1 SGHDT and CDR2 YYEEEE come from the germline V gene. CDR3 region: CASSFLGNIQYF. As DNA, the CDR3 is TGTGCCAGCAGCTTTCTAGGGAACATTCAGTACTTC.

The chain joins TRBV20-1 to TRBJ2-3; a possible D gene is TRBD2 (6 bases). Trimming left V 2 bases short and J 7 bases short, with 13 bases between. There are 13 residues in the CDR3. CDR1 DFQATT and CDR2 SNEGSKA come from the germline V gene (reference sequence). CDR3 loop: CSARRGGENTQYF. The CDR3 DNA sequence: TGCAGTGCTAGACGAGGCGGGGAGAATACGCAGTATTTT.

This rearrangement joins TRBV5-1 to TRBJ2-3; D is unresolved. The CDR3 covers 17 residues. Germline CDR1 is SGHRS and CDR2 is YFSETQ. V lost 4 bases and J 2 bases, leaving 20 bases between the germline ends. The CDR3 protein is CASSPLGSFVPTDTQYF. The CDR3 nucleotides are TGCGCCAGCAGCCCACTCGGGTCCTTCGTCCCCACAGATACGCAGTATTTT.

There are a few counts of this clonotype. The rearrangement links TRBV6-1 to TRBJ2-1, with TRBD1 as a possible D gene (5 bases). Germline CDR1 reads MNHNS; CDR2 reads SASEGT. The CDR3 covers 14 residues. Trimming shortened V by 2 bases and J by 6 bases, and 11 bases separated the two germline ends. CDR3 sequence reads: CASSENQGANEQFF. The CDR3 DNA reads as TGTGCCAGCAGTGAAAATCAGGGTGCCAATGAGCAGTTCTTC.

The rearrangement joins TRBV20-1 to TRBJ2-7, with D perhaps being TRBD1 or TRBD2 (5 bases each). Looked up from germline, CDR1 is DFQATT and CDR2 is SNEGSKA (reference sequence). The V gene lost 6 bases and the J gene lost 6 bases, with 18 bases spanning the gap. The CDR3 is 13 residues long. The CDR3 loop is CSARSWGSFEQYF. In DNA form, the CDR3 reads TGCAGTGCCAGGAGTTGGGGGTCTTTCGAGCAGTACTTC.

The table lists this clonotype with a few counts. V and J are TRBV24-1 and TRBJ2-7, with TRBD1 matching 9 bases. Germline V lookup: CDR1 KGHDR, CDR2 SFDVKD. The length of the CDR3 is 15 residues. Trimming cost V 4 bases and J 3 bases; bases outside gene matches: 6. CDR3 DNA: TGTGCCACCAGTGACCCGGGACAGGGCCACTACGAGCAGTACTTC. The encoded protein is CATSDPGQGHYEQYF.

This clonotype was observed a single time. J is TRBJ1-2 and V is TRBV12-3 or TRBV12-4; perhaps TRBD1 as D (6 bases). Trimming took off 7 bases at V and 2 bases at J, with 11 bases between the two ends. This CDR3 comprises 13 residues. CDR3 loop: CASKERGNYGYTF. DNA for the CDR3: TGTGCCAGCAAGGAGAGGGGGAACTATGGCTACACCTTC.

The chain is built from TRBV4-3 and TRBJ2-3; D is perhaps TRBD2 (5 bases). Germline V gene lookup returns CDR1 LGHNA and CDR2 YSLEER. The CDR3 totals 16 residues. V lost 0 bases and J lost 1, with 11 bases in between. CDR3 amino acids: CASSQDIWRGTDTQYF. The CDR3 DNA follows: TGCGCCAGCAGCCAAGATATCTGGCGGGGCACAGATACGCAGTATTTT.

The genes are TRBV5-1 and TRBJ2-1; TRBD2 might be the D (5 bases). The V and J ends lost 4 bases and 10 bases respectively, with 12 bases between them. The CDR3 sequence is 12 residues long. CDR1 SGHRS and CDR2 YFSETQ come from the germline V gene. CDR3 region: CASSNLGREQFF. The DNA for the CDR3 is TGCGCCAGCAGCAATCTAGGGAGAGAGCAGTTCTTC.

Ten or more counts support this clonotype. The chain recombines TRBV29-1 with TRBJ2-7; D not certain. Looked up from germline, CDR1 is SQVTM and CDR2 is ANQGSEA. CDR3 length: 13 residues. Trimming took 1 base from V and 0 from J, leaving 7 bases between them. CDR3 protein: CSVEARNSYEQYF. The CDR3 DNA reads TGCAGCGTTGAAGCCCGAAACTCCTACGAGCAGTACTTC.

The table lists this clonotype with a few counts. The chain employs TRBV24-1 and TRBJ2-7, with D perhaps matching TRBD2 (6 bases). V was trimmed by 3 bases and J by 7 bases, leaving 12 bases between them. Per the germline V gene, CDR1 is KGHDR and CDR2 is SFDVKD. This CDR3 region has 13 residues. Written as DNA, the CDR3 is TGTGCCACCAGTGATCGGCAGGAGGGGGAGCAGTACTTC. Its protein product is CATSDRQEGEQYF.

The chain joins TRBV12-3 or TRBV12-4 to TRBJ2-3; 7 nucleotides agree with TRBD2. The V gene end was trimmed by 6 bases and the J gene end by 5 bases; junction bases not matched to a gene: 14. The CDR3 length is 16 residues. CDR3 sequence (DNA): TGTGCCAGCAGCCCTTTGTGGCGGGAGCTAAAAGATACGCAGTATTTT. It codes for CASSPLWRELKDTQYF.

The V call is TRBV12-3 or TRBV12-4, the J call TRBJ1-2, with 8 bases lining up with TRBD1. The V segment lost 6 bases and the J segment 5 bases; nucleotides outside the gene matches: 5. CDR3 length: 13 residues. CDR3 in amino acids: CASRHTGGYGYTF. The CDR3 nucleotides read TGTGCCAGCAGGCACACAGGGGGTTATGGCTACACCTTC.

This clonotype was seen more than once but under ten times. This rearrangement joins TRBV20-1 to TRBJ1-1; unclear D gene. Germline V lookup: CDR1 DFQATT, CDR2 SNEGSKA (reference sequence). Trimming removed 0 bases from V and 8 bases from J, with 16 bases in between. The CDR3 is 14 residues long. DNA for the CDR3: TGCAGTGCTAGAGATCTCGCGGGAACTTGGGAAGCTTTCTTT. Residues: CSARDLAGTWEAFF.

A word on this clonotype: Given a much more abundant clone one base away, this may be a read error. CDR3 DNA sequence: TGCAGCGTTGAGGTGACAGTAGGAGATACGCAGTATTTT. Amino acid sequence: CSVEVTVGDTQYF. The chain is built from TRBV29-1 and TRBJ2-3, with D possibly TRBD1 on 5 matching bases. CDR3 length: 13 residues. Trimming shortened V by 3 bases and J by 5 bases, and 12 bases separated the two germline ends. CDR1 is SQVTM and CDR2 is ANQGSEA in the germline V gene.

CDR3 DNA: TGTGCCAGTACCCCCTTGGGGGGCAGCAATCAGCCCCAGCATTTT. It yields the protein CASTPLGGSNQPQHF. The rearrangement uses TRBV19 and TRBJ1-5; a possible D gene is TRBD1 (6 bases). V gave up 7 bases and J gave up 1 base, with 14 bases separating them. The CDR3 has 15 residues. Per germline, CDR1 LNHDA and CDR2 SQIVND (reference sequence).

On this clonotype itself: An end of the junction does not agree with germline; a read error may underlie this. The chain has TRBV24-1 and TRBJ2-3, with TRBD1 as a possible D gene (6 bases). CDR1 is KGHDR and CDR2 is SFDVKD in the germline V gene. The CDR3 covers 16 residues. The chain's CDR3 is CATSDLRTDSTDTQYF. The CDR3 DNA sequence: TGTGCCACCAGTGATCTCCGGACAGATAGCACAGATACGCAGTATTTC.